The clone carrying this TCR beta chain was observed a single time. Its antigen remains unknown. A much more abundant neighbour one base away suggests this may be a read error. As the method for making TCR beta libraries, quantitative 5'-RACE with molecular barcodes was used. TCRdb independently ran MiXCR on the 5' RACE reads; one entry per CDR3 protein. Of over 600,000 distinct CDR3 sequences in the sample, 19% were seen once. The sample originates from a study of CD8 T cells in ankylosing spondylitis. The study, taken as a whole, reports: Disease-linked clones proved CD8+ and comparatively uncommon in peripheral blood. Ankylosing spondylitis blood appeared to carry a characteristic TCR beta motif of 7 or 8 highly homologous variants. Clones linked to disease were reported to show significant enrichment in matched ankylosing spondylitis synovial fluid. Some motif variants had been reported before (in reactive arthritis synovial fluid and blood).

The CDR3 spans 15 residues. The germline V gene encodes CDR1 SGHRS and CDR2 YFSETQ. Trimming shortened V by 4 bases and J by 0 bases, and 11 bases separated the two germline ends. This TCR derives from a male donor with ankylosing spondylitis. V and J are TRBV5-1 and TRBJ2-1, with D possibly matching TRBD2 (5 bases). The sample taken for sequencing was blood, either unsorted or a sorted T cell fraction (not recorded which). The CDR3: CASSGVGSSYNEQFF. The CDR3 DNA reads TGCGCCAGCAGCGGAGTGGGGAGCTCCTACAATGAGCAGTTCTTC. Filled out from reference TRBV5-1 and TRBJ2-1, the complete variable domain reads KAGVTQTPRYLIKTRGQQVTLSCSPISGHRSVSWYQQTPGQGLQFLFEYFSETQRNKGNFPGRFSGRQFSNSRSEMNVSTLELGDSALYLCASSGVGSSYNEQFFGPGTRLTVL.